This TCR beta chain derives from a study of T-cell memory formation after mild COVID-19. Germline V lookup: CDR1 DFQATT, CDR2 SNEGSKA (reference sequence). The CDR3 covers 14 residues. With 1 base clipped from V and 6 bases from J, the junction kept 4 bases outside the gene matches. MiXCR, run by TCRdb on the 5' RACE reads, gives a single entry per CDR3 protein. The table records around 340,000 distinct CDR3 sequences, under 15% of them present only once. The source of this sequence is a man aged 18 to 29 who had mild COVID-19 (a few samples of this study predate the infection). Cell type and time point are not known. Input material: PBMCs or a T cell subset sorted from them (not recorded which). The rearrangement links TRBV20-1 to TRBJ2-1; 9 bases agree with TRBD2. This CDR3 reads CSARVSGGFNEQFF. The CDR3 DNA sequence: TGCAGTGCTAGAGTTAGCGGGGGATTCAATGAGCAGTTCTTC.